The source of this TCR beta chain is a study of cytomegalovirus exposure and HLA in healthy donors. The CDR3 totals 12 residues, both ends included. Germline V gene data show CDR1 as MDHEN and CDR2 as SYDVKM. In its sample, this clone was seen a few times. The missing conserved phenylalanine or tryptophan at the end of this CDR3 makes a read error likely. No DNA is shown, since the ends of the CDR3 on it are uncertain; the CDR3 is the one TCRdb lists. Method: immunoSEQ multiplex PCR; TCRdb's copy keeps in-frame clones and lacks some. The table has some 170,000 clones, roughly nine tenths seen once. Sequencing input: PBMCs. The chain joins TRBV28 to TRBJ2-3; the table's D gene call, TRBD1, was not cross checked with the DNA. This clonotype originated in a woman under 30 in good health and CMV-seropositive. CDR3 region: CASSPRQGAVNV.